These 13 T cell receptor beta chains share one sample of origin, sequenced in a study of T-cell memory formation after mild COVID-19. MiXCR, applied by TCRdb to the 5' RACE reads, yields one record per CDR3 protein. This sample has about 340,000 distinct CDR3 sequences, with 20% to 25% found just once. The sample consisted of PBMCs or a T cell subset sorted from them (not recorded which). The receptors shown here come from a man aged 18 to 30 who had mild COVID-19 (a few samples of this study predate the infection). Cell type and time point are not known.

The chain links TRBV3-1 to TRBJ2-1, with unresolved D. This CDR3 is built from 12 residues. The ends were cut back, 3 bases at V and 9 bases at J, with 9 bases in the middle. Germline CDR1 LGHDT, CDR2 YNNKEL (reference sequence). The CDR3 protein is CASSQRLGEQFF. The CDR3 DNA reads TGTGCCAGCAGCCAGCGTCTCGGTGAGCAGTTCTTC.

This clonotype was picked up a small number of times. V gene TRBV4-3 combines with J gene TRBJ2-7; 8 nucleotides align to TRBD2. This CDR3 comprises 16 residues. The germline V gene encodes CDR1 LGHNA and CDR2 YSLEER. After removal of 1 base from V and 6 bases from J, the junction contained 11 bases not matched to a gene. DNA for the CDR3: TGCGCCAGCAGCCAAGGGCCGGGACTAGAAGGTCCCGAGCAGTACTTC. This translates into CASSQGPGLEGPEQYF.

The chain is built from TRBV5-1 and TRBJ2-1, with no clear D. Trimming removed 4 bases from V and 5 bases from J, with 16 bases in between. This CDR3 is built from 15 residues. The germline V gene encodes CDR1 SGHRS and CDR2 YFSETQ. Written as DNA, the CDR3 is TGCGCCAGCAGCGTTCTGTTTTTGCCAAACAATGAGCAGTTCTTC. Protein product: CASSVLFLPNNEQFF.

This clonotype was seen a few times. V and J are TRBV7-2 and TRBJ2-1; TRBD2 might be the D (6 bases). Germline V gene data show CDR1 as SGHTA and CDR2 as FQGNSA. CDR3 length equals 13 residues. The V end was cut by 5 bases, the J end by 5 bases, with 10 bases between. The CDR3, as DNA: TGTGCCAGCAGCGCGGGACGTAACAATGAGCAGTTCTTC. Protein product: CASSAGRNNEQFF. Full variable domain (rest looked up from reference TRBV7-2 and TRBJ2-1): GAGVSQSPSNKVTEKGKDVELRCDPISGHTALYWYRQSLGQGLEFLIYFQGNSAPDKSGLPSDRFSAERTGGSVSTLTIQRTQQEDSAVYLCASSAGRNNEQFFGPGTRLTVL.

The chain joins TRBV9 to TRBJ2-7; unclear D gene. V shed 3 bases and J shed 6 bases, with 13 bases lying between them. There are 13 residues in the CDR3. Germline assignment: CDR1 SGDLS and CDR2 YYNGEE. CDR3 nucleotide sequence: TGTGCCAGCAGCGCCGCAATTGGTCCCGAGCAGTACTTC. This gives the protein CASSAAIGPEQYF.

This sequence joins TRBV6-6 and TRBJ1-3; D may be TRBD1 (5 bases). Germline V gene lookup returns CDR1 MNHNY and CDR2 SVGAGI (reference sequence). Between the trimmed V and J ends, which lost 0 bases and 0 bases, there was a span of 12 bases. The CDR3 totals 17 residues. CDR3 nucleotides: TGTGCCAGCAGTTACTCGCAGGGCACTCTCTCTGGAAACACCATATATTTT. Its protein is CASSYSQGTLSGNTIYF.

This chain uses TRBV5-1 with TRBJ2-1; 7 bases line up with TRBD2. Germline lookup yields CDR1 SGHRS and CDR2 YFSETQ. This CDR3 spans 18 amino acids. V dropped 2 bases and J dropped 4; count of bases not matched to a gene: 15. CDR3 region: CASSLFPFAGDTYNEQFF. DNA for the CDR3: TGCGCCAGCAGCTTATTCCCCTTTGCGGGGGATACATACAATGAGCAGTTCTTC.

The CDR3 bases are TGCGCCAGCAGCCAAGAAACTAGCGGGGGGATAGATACGCAGTATTTT. Protein: CASSQETSGGIDTQYF. J is TRBJ2-3 and V is TRBV4-3; TRBD2 aligns across 12 bases. The CDR3 extends over 16 amino acids. Germline CDR1 and CDR2: LGHNA and YSLEER. V gave up 0 bases and J gave up 5 bases; unmatched junction bases: 3.

The chain couples TRBV6-6 to TRBJ1-1; 9 positions match TRBD1. CDR3 length: 17 residues. Germline V lookup: CDR1 MNHNY, CDR2 SVGAGI (reference sequence). V lost 3 bases to trimming and J lost 1 base; unmatched junction nucleotides: 9. Here the CDR3 reads CASSYNTGGGGNTEAFF. The CDR3 DNA reads as TGTGCCAGCAGTTATAACACAGGGGGCGGAGGGAACACTGAAGCTTTCTTT.

This clonotype was found a few times. The chain joins TRBV29-1 to TRBJ2-1; 9 bases match TRBD2. This CDR3 has 14 amino acids. Unmatched junction bases numbered 6, after V lost 2 bases and J lost 7 bases. Germline V gives CDR1 SQVTM, CDR2 ANQGSEA. In DNA form, the CDR3 reads TGCAGCGTTGAATATGCGGGGGGGAGGAATGAGCAGTTCTTC. It specifies CSVEYAGGRNEQFF.

This clonotype was picked up a small number of times. The chain carries TRBV18 and TRBJ2-3; the D call may be TRBD1 or TRBD2 (6 bases each). The CDR3 runs 16 residues. Germline lookup yields CDR1 KGHSH and CDR2 LQKENI. Trimming pared 6 bases from V and 2 bases from J, leaving 18 bases between. This CDR3 is CASSVRKGGDTDTQYF. The CDR3 region has the DNA TGTGCCAGCTCCGTTCGGAAGGGGGGCGACACAGATACGCAGTATTTT. The whole variable domain, filled in from reference TRBV18 and TRBJ2-3, reads NAGVMQNPRHLVRRRGQEARLRCSPMKGHSHVYWYRQLPEEGLKFMVYLQKENIIDESGMPKERFSAEFPKEGPSILRIQQVVRGDSAAYFCASSVRKGGDTDTQYFGPGTRLTVL.

This clonotype has more than one count but fewer than ten. This chain joins TRBV7-3 and TRBJ2-5, with 8 nucleotides matching TRBD2. This CDR3 region has 15 residues. Germline-derived CDR1 and CDR2 are SGHTA and FQGTGA. V was clipped by 2 bases and J by 4 bases; unmatched bases: 6. The CDR3 nucleotides read TGTGCCAGCAGCTTATTCGGGGGGGCAGGAGAGACCCAGTACTTC. Translated: CASSLFGGAGETQYF.

This clonotype was detected a few times. This chain connects TRBV5-4 to TRBJ2-1; the D is unclear. This CDR3 is 12 amino acids long. Trimming left V 6 bases short and J 7 bases short, with 11 bases between. In germline, CDR1 is SGHNT, CDR2 YYREEE (reference sequence). In DNA form, the CDR3 reads TGTGCCAGCACCGGCCGAAGGAATGAGCAGTTCTTC. Its translation is CASTGRRNEQFF.